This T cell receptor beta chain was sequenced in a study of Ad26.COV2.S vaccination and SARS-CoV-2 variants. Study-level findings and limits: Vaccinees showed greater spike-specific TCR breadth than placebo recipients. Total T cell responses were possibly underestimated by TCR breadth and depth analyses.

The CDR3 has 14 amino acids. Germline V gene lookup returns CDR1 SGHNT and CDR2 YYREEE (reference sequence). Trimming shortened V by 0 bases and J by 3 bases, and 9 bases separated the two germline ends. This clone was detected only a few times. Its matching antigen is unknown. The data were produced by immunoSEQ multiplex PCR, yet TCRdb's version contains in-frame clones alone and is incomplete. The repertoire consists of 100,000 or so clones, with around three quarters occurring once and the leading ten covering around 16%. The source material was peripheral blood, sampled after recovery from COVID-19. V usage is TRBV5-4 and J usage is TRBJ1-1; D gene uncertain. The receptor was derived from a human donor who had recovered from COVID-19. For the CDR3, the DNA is TGTGCCAGCAGCTTGGGGGTTAGGGACACTGAAGCTTTCTTT. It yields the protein CASSLGVRDTEAFF.